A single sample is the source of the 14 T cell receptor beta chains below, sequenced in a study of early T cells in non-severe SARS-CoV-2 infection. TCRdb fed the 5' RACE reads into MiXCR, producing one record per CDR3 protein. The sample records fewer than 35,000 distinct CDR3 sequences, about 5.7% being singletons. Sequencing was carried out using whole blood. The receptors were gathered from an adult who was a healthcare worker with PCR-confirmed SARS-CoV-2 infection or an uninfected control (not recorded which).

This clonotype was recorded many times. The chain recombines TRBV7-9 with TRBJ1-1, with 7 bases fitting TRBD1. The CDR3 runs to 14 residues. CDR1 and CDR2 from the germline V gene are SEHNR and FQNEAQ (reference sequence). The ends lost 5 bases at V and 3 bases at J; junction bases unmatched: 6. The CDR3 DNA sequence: TGTGCCAGCAGCCGAAGACAGGGTGACACTGAAGCTTTCTTT. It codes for CASSRRQGDTEAFF.

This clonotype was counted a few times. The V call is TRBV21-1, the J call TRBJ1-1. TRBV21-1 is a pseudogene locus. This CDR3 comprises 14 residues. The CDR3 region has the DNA TGTGCCAGCAGCCAACAAGGAAGGGACACTGAAGCTTTCTTT. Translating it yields CASSQQGRDTEAFF.

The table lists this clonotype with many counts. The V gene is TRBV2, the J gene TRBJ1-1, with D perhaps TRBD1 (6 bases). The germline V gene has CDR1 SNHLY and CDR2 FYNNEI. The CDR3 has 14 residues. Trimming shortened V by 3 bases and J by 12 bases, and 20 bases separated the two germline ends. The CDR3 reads CASSEPPEQGGTFF. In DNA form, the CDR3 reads TGTGCCAGCAGTGAGCCCCCCGAACAGGGCGGAACTTTCTTT.

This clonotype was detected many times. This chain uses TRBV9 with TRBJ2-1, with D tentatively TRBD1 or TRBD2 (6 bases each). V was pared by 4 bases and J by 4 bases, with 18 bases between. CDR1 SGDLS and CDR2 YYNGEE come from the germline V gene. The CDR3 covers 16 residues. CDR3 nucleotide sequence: TGTGCCAGCAGCTCAAGCGGGCAGGGGCGTTACAATGAGCAGTTCTTC. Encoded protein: CASSSSGQGRYNEQFF.

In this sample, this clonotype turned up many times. The CDR3 bases are TGCGCCAGCTATCAGGAGCAGTTCTTC. It encodes CASYQEQFF. The V and J genes are TRBV10-1 and TRBJ2-1; D gene uncertain. Germline CDR1 reads WNHNN; CDR2 reads SYGVQD (reference sequence). This CDR3 contains 9 residues. Deletions cut 8 bases from V and 10 bases from J, with 6 bases between.

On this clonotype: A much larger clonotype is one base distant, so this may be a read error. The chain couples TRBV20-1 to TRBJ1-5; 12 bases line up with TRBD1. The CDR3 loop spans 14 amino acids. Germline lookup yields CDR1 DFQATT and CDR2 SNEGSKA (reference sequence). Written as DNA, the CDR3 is TGCAATGCTCCGGGACAGGGGGCGCGAGGTCTCCAGCATTTT. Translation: CNAPGQGARGLQHF.

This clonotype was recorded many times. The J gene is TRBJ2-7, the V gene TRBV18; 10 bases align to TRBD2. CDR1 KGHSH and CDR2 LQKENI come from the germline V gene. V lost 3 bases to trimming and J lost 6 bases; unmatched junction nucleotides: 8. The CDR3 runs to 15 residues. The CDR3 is CASSPALAGVGEQYV. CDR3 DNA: TGTGCCAGCTCACCCGCGCTAGCGGGAGTAGGCGAGCAGTACGTC.

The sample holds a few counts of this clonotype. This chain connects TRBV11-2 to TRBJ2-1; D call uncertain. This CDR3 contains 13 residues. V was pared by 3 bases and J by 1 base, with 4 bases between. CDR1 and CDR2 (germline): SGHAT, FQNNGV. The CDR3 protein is CASSFASYNEQFF. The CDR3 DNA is TGTGCCAGCAGCTTCGCATCCTACAATGAGCAGTTCTTC.

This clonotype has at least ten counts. The CDR3: CASSGLAGGPNEQFF. In DNA form, the CDR3 reads TGCGCCAGCAGTGGGTTAGCGGGAGGGCCTAACGAGCAGTTCTTC. The rearrangement joins TRBV10-1 to TRBJ2-1, with 11 bases fitting TRBD2. This CDR3 has 15 residues. Germline CDR1 and CDR2: WNHNN and SYGVQD (reference sequence). The trim removed 4 bases at V and 10 bases at J, leaving 9 bases unmatched.

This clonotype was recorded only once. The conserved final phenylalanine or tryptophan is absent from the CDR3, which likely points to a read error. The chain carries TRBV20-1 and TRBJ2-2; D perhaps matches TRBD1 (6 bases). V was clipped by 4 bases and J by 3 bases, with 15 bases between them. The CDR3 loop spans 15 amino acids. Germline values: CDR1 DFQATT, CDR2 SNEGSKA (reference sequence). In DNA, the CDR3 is TGCAGTGCTATAACAGGGCTATGGGACACCGGGGAGCTGTTTATT. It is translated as CSAITGLWDTGELFI.

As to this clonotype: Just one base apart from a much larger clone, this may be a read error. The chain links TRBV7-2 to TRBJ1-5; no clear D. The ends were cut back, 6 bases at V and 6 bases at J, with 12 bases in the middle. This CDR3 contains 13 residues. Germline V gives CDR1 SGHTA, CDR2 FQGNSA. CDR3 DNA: TGTGCCAGCAGTTTGGATCGATCTCAGCCCCAGCATTTT. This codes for CASSLDRSQPQHF. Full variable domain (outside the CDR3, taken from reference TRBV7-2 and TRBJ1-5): GAGVSQSPSNKVTEKGKDVELRCDPISGHTALYWYRQSLGQGLEFLIYFQGNSAPDKSGLPSDRFSAERTGGSVSTLTIQRTQQEDSAVYLCASSLDRSQPQHFGDGTRLSIL.

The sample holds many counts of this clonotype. The DNA for the CDR3 is TGTGCCAGCAGCCAACCTGGACAGGCCAATCAGCCCCAGCATTTT. Protein: CASSQPGQANQPQHF. This chain links TRBV4-2 with TRBJ1-5, with 7 bases matching TRBD1. The V and J ends lost 2 bases and 3 bases, in that order; junction bases with no gene match: 4. The CDR3 covers 15 residues. CDR1 is LGHNA, CDR2 YNFKEQ, per germline.

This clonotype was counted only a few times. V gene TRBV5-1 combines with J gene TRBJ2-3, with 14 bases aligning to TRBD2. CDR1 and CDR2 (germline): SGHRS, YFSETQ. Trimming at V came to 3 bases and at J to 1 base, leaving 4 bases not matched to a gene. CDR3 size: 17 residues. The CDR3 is CASSSGTSGSGTDTQYF. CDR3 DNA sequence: TGCGCCAGCAGCTCCGGGACTAGCGGGAGCGGCACAGATACGCAGTATTTT.

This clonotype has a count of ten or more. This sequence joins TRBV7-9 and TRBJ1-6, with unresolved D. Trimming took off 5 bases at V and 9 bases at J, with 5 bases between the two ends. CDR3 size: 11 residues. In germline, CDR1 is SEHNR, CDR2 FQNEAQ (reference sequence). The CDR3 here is CASSEGSPLHF. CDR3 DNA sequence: TGTGCCAGCAGCGAAGGTTCACCCCTCCACTTT.